This T cell receptor beta chain was profiled in a study of shared clonotypes between healthy human individuals. Regarding the study as a whole: Sampling included only blood; tissue repertoires likely differ. Few donors restricted represented genetic and exposure-history diversity.

As regards this clone: Its specificity is unknown.

Germline V lookup: CDR1 MDHEN, CDR2 SYDVKM. There are 16 residues in the CDR3. V shed 2 bases, J shed 6 bases, and the junction held 6 bases outside the gene matches. The repertoire was sequenced with immunoSEQ multiplex PCR; TCRdb's copy has only in-frame clones and lacks some. Of over 95,000 clones in the sample, about 71% were seen once. Sequencing used memory CD8+ T cells sorted from blood. Subset: CD45RO+ cells pooled with CCR7-negative TemRA cells. The sequence derives from a woman aged 30 to 39 in good health. The chain links TRBV28 to TRBJ2-3; 12 bases line up with TRBD2. The CDR3 DNA reads TGTGCCAGCAGTTTACGACTAGCGGGAGATTTGGATACGCAGTATTTT. This codes for CASSLRLAGDLDTQYF.